These 31 T cell receptor beta chains came from one sample sequenced in a study of vaccination effects on CD4 cells after COVID-19 (dated by TCRdb to 2021 to 2024). The ViraFEST assay stimulated PBMC with viral peptide pools and then used TCR sequencing to identify antigen-specific CD4+ T cell clonotypes by expansion. After 10 days of culture, CD4+ T cells were isolated with the EasySep CD4+ T cell isolation kit. Convalescent patients had PCR-confirmed SARS-CoV-2 infection between March and December 2020, before Alpha, Beta and Delta variants emerged in the United States. No antigen has been identified for these receptors. The library was generated by the immunoSEQ multiplex PCR assay. As stored in TCRdb, this immuneACCESS dataset retains in-frame rearrangements with V and J assigned. A fraction of the clones does not appear; measured against another copy, unresolved V genes explain less than half of the discrepancy, and the remainder lacks a known reason. This sample comprises 35,000 to 45,000 clones, approximately 72% of them detected only once. Together, the top ten hold 15% to 20% of the sample.

Source: CD4+ T cells from PBMCs cultured with HCoV-NL63 spike peptides, taken before COVID-19 vaccination. The cell subset or site label, as the study defines it: HCoV-NL63 spike overlapping peptide pool stimulation. The receptor source for this set is a human donor who had a prior SARS-CoV-2 infection.

A few counts support this clone. The rearrangement uses TRBV5-1 and TRBJ1-1, with a weak D call TRBD1 (6 bases). The CDR3 runs 14 residues. Looked up from germline, CDR1 is SGHRS and CDR2 is YFSETQ. Trimming took 5 bases from V and 0 from J, leaving 11 bases between them. CDR3 coding DNA: TGCGCCAGCAGGGAGGGGGAATTGAACACTGAAGCTTTCTTT. Translation: CASREGELNTEAFF. Complete variable domain (other parts from reference TRBV5-1 and TRBJ1-1): KAGVTQTPRYLIKTRGQQVTLSCSPISGHRSVSWYQQTPGQGLQFLFEYFSETQRNKGNFPGRFSGRQFSNSRSEMNVSTLELGDSALYLCASREGELNTEAFFGQGTRLTVV.

The CDR3 DNA sequence: TGTGCCAGCAGCGTGGGTATGGAGGCGGAACTGTTTTTT. Protein product: CASSVGMEAELFF. The chain recombines TRBV9 with TRBJ1-4; D not resolved. The CDR3 is 13 amino acids. Trimming shortened V by 2 bases and J by 12 bases, and 14 bases separated the two germline ends. The germline V gene encodes CDR1 SGDLS and CDR2 YYNGEE.

The J gene is TRBJ2-7, the V gene TRBV5-4; 14 nucleotides align to TRBD2. Germline CDR1 and CDR2: SGHNT and YYREEE (reference sequence). This CDR3 comprises 16 residues. Unmatched junction bases numbered 6, after V lost 4 bases and J lost 3 bases. The CDR3 DNA sequence: TGTGCCAGCAGCCCGGGACTAGCGGGGGACTACTACGAGCAGTACTTC. Its protein is CASSPGLAGDYYEQYF.

This clone was found once. This chain's CDR3 is CASSLAGGPSYEQYF. DNA of the CDR3: TGTGCCAGCAGCTTGGCAGGGGGCCCATCCTACGAGCAGTACTTC. This rearrangement joins TRBV5-8 to TRBJ2-7; 8 positions agree with TRBD1. In germline, CDR1 is SGHTS, CDR2 YDEGEE. The CDR3 is made up of 15 amino acids. Unmatched junction bases numbered 3, after V lost 0 bases and J lost 1 base.

The V and J genes are TRBV2 and TRBJ1-3; no clear D. In germline, CDR1 is SNHLY, CDR2 FYNNEI. The V end was cut by 6 bases, the J end by 0 bases, with 9 bases between. CDR3 length equals 14 residues. DNA for the CDR3: TGTGCCAGCAGCCAACTTTACTCTGGAAACACCATATATTTT. As protein: CASSQLYSGNTIYF.

This rearrangement joins TRBV4-2 to TRBJ2-7; 7 bases are shared with TRBD2. Germline CDR1 is LGHNA and CDR2 is YNFKEQ. The CDR3 sequence is 17 residues long. V lost 4 bases, J lost 3 bases, and 15 bases stayed unmatched. The chain's CDR3 is CASSPQPPRRGFYEQYF. Written as DNA, the CDR3 is TGTGCCAGCAGCCCTCAACCACCCCGGCGGGGGTTCTACGAGCAGTACTTC.

The chain employs TRBV4-1 and TRBJ2-1; 12 bases are shared with TRBD2. Unmatched junction bases numbered 12, after V lost 4 bases and J lost 8 bases. Germline CDR1 and CDR2: MGHRA and YSYEKL. The CDR3 is made up of 17 amino acids. The CDR3 here is CASSRRGRLAGEDEQFF. CDR3 bases: TGCGCCAGCAGCCGGCGAGGCCGACTAGCGGGGGAAGATGAGCAGTTCTTC.

The chain uses TRBV2 and TRBJ2-2, with D uncertain. CDR1 SNHLY and CDR2 FYNNEI come from the germline V gene. The V gene lost 1 base and the J gene lost 8 bases, with 14 bases spanning the gap. CDR3 length equals 15 residues. The CDR3 DNA sequence: TGTGCCAGCAGTGAAGGGCAGTTCAGAGTAGGGGAGCTGTTTTTT. Residues: CASSEGQFRVGELFF.

This clone was detected a few times. Here the CDR3 DNA reads TGTGCCAGCAGCTACAGGACAGGGCACGGAAACACCATATATTTT. Translation gives CASSYRTGHGNTIYF. The V call is TRBV7-9, the J call TRBJ1-3, with 8 bases matching TRBD1. Germline loops: CDR1 SEHNR, CDR2 FQNEAQ (reference sequence). The J segment lost 4 bases and the V segment lost 4 bases, leaving 6 bases of the junction unmatched. The CDR3 runs 15 residues.

V is TRBV21-1 and J is TRBJ2-6; the DNA was not compared with TRBD1, the D call given in the table. TRBV21-1 is reported as a pseudogene. The CDR3 sequence is 18 residues long. CDR3 DNA: TGTGCCAGCAGCCTGAAGGCAGGGGGTATTTCTGGGGCCAACGTCCTGACTTTC. This gives the protein CASSLKAGGISGANVLTF.

This rearrangement joins TRBV19 to TRBJ1-5, with 10 bases that match TRBD1. CDR1 and CDR2 from the germline V gene are LNHDA and SQIVND (reference sequence). After removal of 7 bases from V and 6 bases from J, the junction contained 9 bases not matched to a gene. The CDR3 is made up of 15 amino acids. CDR3 amino acids: CASNPDRDRGQPQHF. CDR3 nucleotides: TGTGCCAGTAATCCCGACCGGGACAGGGGTCAGCCCCAGCATTTT.

The chain couples TRBV6-5 to TRBJ2-3; D remains unclear. This CDR3 is 14 amino acids long. Trimming took off 10 bases at V and 6 bases at J, with 20 bases between the two ends. Germline V lookup: CDR1 MNHEY, CDR2 SVGAGI. The CDR3 is CANSVAGYGDTQYF. The CDR3 DNA is TGTGCCAACTCAGTCGCCGGCTACGGGGATACGCAGTATTTT.

The J gene is TRBJ1-1, the V gene TRBV7-2; TRBD1 aligns across 10 bases. The J segment lost 4 bases and the V segment lost 5 bases, leaving 16 bases of the junction unmatched. The germline V gene encodes CDR1 SGHTA and CDR2 FQGNSA. The CDR3 extends over 18 amino acids. The CDR3 loop is CASSRRGTGETSGTEAFF. CDR3 nucleotide sequence: TGTGCCAGCAGCCGGCGCGGGACAGGGGAAACCTCAGGCACTGAAGCTTTCTTT.

The chain has TRBV19 and TRBJ1-1; 7 bases fit TRBD1. The V segment lost 6 bases and the J segment 2 bases; nucleotides outside the gene matches: 3. The CDR3 consists of 13 residues. Per germline, CDR1 LNHDA and CDR2 SQIVND (reference sequence). CDR3 loop: CASRGQQNTEAFF. The CDR3 DNA follows: TGTGCCAGTAGGGGACAGCAAAACACTGAAGCTTTCTTT.

This chain joins TRBV20-1 and TRBJ2-7, with D unresolved. Trimming removed 3 bases from V and 3 bases from J, with 15 bases in between. The CDR3 runs 14 residues. Looked up from germline, CDR1 is DFQATT and CDR2 is SNEGSKA (reference sequence). The CDR3 nucleotides are TGCAGTGCTAGTGGTTCCCGAATTAGCTACGAGCAGTACTTC. Its translation is CSASGSRISYEQYF.

This clone was detected only a few times. This chain uses TRBV4-2 with TRBJ1-2, with TRBD1 as a possible D gene (5 bases). Trimming took off 1 base at V and 3 bases at J, with 9 bases between the two ends. CDR1 and CDR2 (germline): LGHNA, YNFKEQ. This CDR3 is 14 amino acids long. The DNA of the CDR3 is TGTGCCAGCAGCCAAGCGCAGGGCGACTATGGCTACACCTTC. Protein product: CASSQAQGDYGYTF.

The chain links TRBV5-1 to TRBJ2-5; tentatively, D is TRBD2 (6 bases). Per germline, CDR1 SGHRS and CDR2 YFSETQ. The CDR3 contains 14 residues. V was clipped by 4 bases and J by 1 base, with 11 bases between them. The CDR3 sequence: CASSRSGGQETQYF. The CDR3 coding sequence is TGCGCCAGCAGCCGATCCGGGGGCCAAGAGACCCAGTACTTC.

The J gene is TRBJ1-4, the V gene TRBV18; 9 positions match TRBD1. Per the germline V gene, CDR1 is KGHSH and CDR2 is LQKENI. The CDR3 has 14 residues. The V and J ends lost 6 bases and 6 bases, in that order; junction bases with no gene match: 5. CDR3 sequence reads: CASSQTGGDEKLFF. Written as DNA, the CDR3 is TGTGCCAGCTCGCAAACAGGGGGCGATGAAAAACTGTTTTTT.

In its sample, this clone was seen a few times. The chain links TRBV11-2 to TRBJ2-1, with D maybe TRBD2 (7 bases). This CDR3 spans 16 amino acids. Germline values: CDR1 SGHAT, CDR2 FQNNGV. Trimming took 1 base from V and 4 from J, leaving 14 bases between them. The CDR3 reads CASSLVGGGPYNEQFF. CDR3 DNA sequence: TGTGCCAGCAGCTTAGTCGGCGGGGGCCCTTACAATGAGCAGTTCTTC.

The chain is built from TRBV19 and TRBJ1-4; tentatively, D is TRBD1 (5 bases). Per germline, CDR1 LNHDA and CDR2 SQIVND (reference sequence). CDR3 length: 15 amino acids. V was cut by 6 bases and J by 5 bases, with 16 bases left in between. The CDR3 nucleotides are TGTGCCAGTAGCCGACTCGACAGAATGAATGAAAAACTGTTTTTT. Encoded protein: CASSRLDRMNEKLFF.

This clone appeared a few times. The chain uses TRBV11-2 and TRBJ2-7, with TRBD2 as a possible D gene (5 bases). Germline loops: CDR1 SGHAT, CDR2 FQNNGV. The CDR3 contains 12 residues. V was clipped by 4 bases and J by 6 bases, with 10 bases between them. In nucleotides, the CDR3 is TGTGCCAGCAGCTCCTCGGGAAGCGAGCAGTACTTC. Translated: CASSSSGSEQYF.

V is TRBV6-6 and J is TRBJ1-2, with a weak D call TRBD1 (5 bases). The CDR3 length is 12 residues. Per the germline V gene, CDR1 is MNHNY and CDR2 is SVGAGI (reference sequence). V was cut by 4 bases and J by 8 bases, with 11 bases left in between. In DNA, the CDR3 is TGTGCCAGCAGTTTGGGCGGGGGAGGCTACACCTTC. Translation gives CASSLGGGGYTF.

The chain joins TRBV27 to TRBJ1-5; D gene ambiguous. V was cut by 8 bases and J by 4 bases, with 15 bases left in between. In germline, CDR1 is MNHEY, CDR2 SMNVEV (reference sequence). The CDR3 sequence is 14 residues long. In DNA form, the CDR3 reads TGTGCCAGCTCCAGATCCGGGGAAAATCAGCCCCAGCATTTT. Translating it yields CASSRSGENQPQHF.

This rearrangement joins TRBV7-2 to TRBJ1-4, with D tentatively TRBD1 (5 bases). This CDR3 is 14 amino acids long. V was trimmed by 1 base and J by 7 bases, leaving 10 bases between them. The germline V gene has CDR1 SGHTA and CDR2 FQGNSA. The CDR3 DNA is TGTGCCAGCAGCTTAGGAGGAAGGGGTGAAAAACTGTTTTTT. Residues: CASSLGGRGEKLFF.

CDR3 nucleotides: TGTGCCAGCAGCTTAAGGGTCTCCTACGAGCAGTACTTC. Translated: CASSLRVSYEQYF. The chain employs TRBV7-2 and TRBJ2-7, with no clear D. CDR1 is SGHTA, CDR2 FQGNSA, per germline. The CDR3 has 13 amino acids. Trimming removed 2 bases at V and 0 bases at J, with 5 bases between.

Notes on this clone: The junction differs from germline at one of its ends, possibly a read error. The rearrangement joins TRBV4-1 to TRBJ2-1; TRBD1 aligns across 8 bases. From germline, CDR1 is MGHRA and CDR2 YSYEKL. This CDR3 region has 14 residues. The CDR3 protein is CASSQDRSDRGAVF. In DNA, the CDR3 is TGCGCCAGCAGCCAAGATAGGAGTGACAGGGGAGCGGTCTTC.

This clone turned up a few times. V gene TRBV29-1 combines with J gene TRBJ2-6; D is tentatively TRBD1 or TRBD2 (5 bases each). The germline V gene encodes CDR1 SQVTM and CDR2 ANQGSEA. The CDR3 totals 17 residues. The V end was cut by 3 bases, the J end by 0 bases, with 15 bases between. The CDR3 protein is CSVDGGIDHSGANVLTF. Here the CDR3 DNA reads TGCAGCGTTGATGGGGGAATCGATCACTCTGGGGCCAACGTCCTGACTTTC. Based on the CDR3 plus reference TRBV29-1 and TRBJ2-6, the full variable domain is SAVISQKPSRDICQRGTSLTIQCQVDSQVTMMFWYRQQPGQSLTLIATANQGSEATYESGFVIDKFPISRPNLTFSTLTVSNMSPEDSSIYLCSVDGGIDHSGANVLTFGAGSRLTVL.

This sequence joins TRBV7-2 and TRBJ1-2, with 9 nucleotides matching TRBD1. Germline-derived CDR1 and CDR2 are SGHTA and FQGNSA. After removal of 5 bases from V and 5 bases from J, the junction contained 6 bases not matched to a gene. This CDR3 is 14 amino acids long. CDR3 sequence reads: CASSADRGLYGYTF. DNA for the CDR3: TGTGCCAGCAGCGCGGACAGGGGTCTTTATGGCTACACCTTC.

The chain has TRBV23-1 and TRBJ2-7, with D possibly matching TRBD1 (6 bases). TRBV23-1 belongs to the ORF category, with a function that is uncertain. The CDR3 totals 16 residues. V lost 4 bases to trimming and J lost 7 bases, with 23 bases between them. The CDR3 sequence is CASSRTPRGHGREQYF. The CDR3, as DNA: TGCGCCAGCAGTCGAACGCCTCGGGGACACGGAAGGGAGCAGTACTTC.

This chain links TRBV4-1 with TRBJ2-7, with 9 bases lining up with TRBD2. J lost 2 bases, V lost 5 bases, and 7 bases had no gene match. The germline V gene encodes CDR1 MGHRA and CDR2 YSYEKL. CDR3 length: 15 amino acids. The CDR3 DNA is TGCGCCAGCAGCGCGCTAGCGGGGCTTACCTACGAGCAGTACTTC. This sequence encodes CASSALAGLTYEQYF.

The chain has TRBV2 and TRBJ1-2; D is unclear. Germline lookup yields CDR1 SNHLY and CDR2 FYNNEI. V was pared by 4 bases and J by 8 bases, with 20 bases between. The CDR3 has 15 amino acids. CDR3 region: CASSVYSGISDGYTF. For the CDR3, the DNA is TGTGCCAGCAGTGTTTACAGTGGAATAAGCGACGGCTACACCTTC.